This T cell receptor (beta chain) comes out of a study of cytomegalovirus exposure and HLA in healthy donors. Notes on the study in general: It was 160 or so TCR beta chains that were listed as cytomegalovirus-associated.

This clone was counted only a few times. Its antigen is undetermined. PCR was performed using 60 Vbeta and 13 Jbeta primers. Sequenced by immunoSEQ multiplex PCR; TCRdb stores in-frame clones only, minus some. The repertoire holds about 160,000 clones, with over 75% as singletons. With 3 bases removed from V and 7 bases from J, the gap between germline ends came to 12 bases. This CDR3 region has 14 residues. The V gene's germline CDR1 is MNHNS and CDR2 SASEGT. The receptor was derived from a human donor in good health. Material for sequencing was PBMCs. V and J are TRBV6-1 and TRBJ1-4; D possibly corresponds to TRBD1 (5 bases). In DNA form, the CDR3 reads TGTGCCAGCAGTGAGGGCAGGGTTACTGAAAAACTGTTTTTT. Protein: CASSEGRVTEKLFF.